The rows below give T cell receptor beta chains drawn from one sample of a study of blood T cell repertoires in COVID-19. Only in-frame clones appear in the TCRdb table, and some are missing; sequencing was by immunoSEQ multiplex PCR. The data show about 110,000 clones, around 74% seen once. The specimen sequenced was peripheral blood. These receptors were obtained from a woman between 65 and 79 years old with acute or convalescent COVID-19. The CDR3 runs from the conserved cysteine through the conserved F or W. Each record gives: D gene, J gene, CDR3 length, clone size, V gene, CDR3 protein, CDR3 DNA. D genes are given only for firm matches. Size is stated for part of the rows, as once, few or many counts, or as a class when the clone is expanded.

TRBD2	TRBJ2-3	13	-	TRBV29-1	CSVTQLAIDTQYF	TGCAGCGTTACCCAACTAGCGATAGATACGCAGTATTTT
-	TRBJ1-6	15	few	TRBV30	CAWSGRGGAHSPLHF	TGTGCCTGGAGTGGCCGTGGGGGGGCGCATTCACCCCTCCACTTT
-	TRBJ1-1	15	-	TRBV6-5	CASSPRAGAGAEAFF	TGTGCCAGCAGTCCACGTGCAGGGGCGGGGGCTGAAGCTTTCTTT
-	TRBJ1-2	13	-	TRBV12-3/TRBV12-4	CASTSLRGYGYTF	TGTGCCAGCACCTCCCTCAGGGGTTATGGCTACACCTTC
TRBD1	TRBJ1-4	15	-	TRBV5-1	CASRGPGQANEKLFF	TGCGCCAGCCGAGGCCCGGGACAGGCGAATGAAAAACTGTTTTTT
-	TRBJ1-1	17	-	TRBV6-1	CASSEAGVGGRVAMAFF	TGTGCCAGCAGTGAAGCGGGCGTAGGGGGACGGGTCGCAATGGCTTTCTTT
-	TRBJ2-5	15	few	TRBV4-1	CASSQNAGAAETQYF	TGCGCCAGCAGCCAAAATGCGGGCGCGGCAGAGACCCAGTACTTC
TRBD1	TRBJ1-2	15	-	TRBV24-1	CATSDRRTGGLGYTF	TGTGCCACCAGTGACAGACGGACAGGGGGCCTTGGCTACACCTTC
TRBD1	TRBJ2-1	16	-	TRBV7-9	CASTLGDRGQGNEQFF	TGTGCCAGCACTTTGGGGGACAGGGGGCAAGGCAATGAGCAGTTCTTC
TRBD1	TRBJ1-2	14	-	TRBV19	CASSMGQDYRGYTF	TGTGCCAGTAGTATGGGACAGGATTATCGTGGCTACACCTTC
TRBD2	TRBJ2-7	14	-	TRBV3-1/TRBV3-2	CASSQGAGAREQYF	TGTGCCAGCAGCCAAGGAGCGGGAGCCAGGGAGCAGTACTTC
-	TRBJ1-2	13	-	TRBV14	CASSQAALRGYTF	TGTGCCAGCAGCCAGGCGGCCCTACGCGGCTACACCTTC
-	TRBJ2-5	12	-	TRBV24-1	CATSEACETQYF	TGTGCCACCAGTGAAGCTTGCGAGACCCAGTACTTC
TRBD1	TRBJ1-6	14	-	TRBV7-8	CASSSTGKGSPLHF	TGTGCCAGCAGCTCGACAGGGAAAGGTTCACCCCTCCACTTT
-	TRBJ2-3	15	-	TRBV6-5	CASLADTGPTDTQYF	TGTGCCAGCTTGGCGGACACAGGGCCCACAGATACGCAGTATTTT
TRBD1	TRBJ1-1	17	once	TRBV27	CASRPPGQGVAKSEAFF	TGTGCCAGCAGACCTCCGGGACAGGGGGTGGCGAAGTCTGAAGCTTTCTTT
TRBD2	TRBJ2-4	14	-	TRBV5-1	CASSSTGGVDIQYF	TGCGCCAGCAGCTCCACCGGGGGGGTGGACATTCAGTACTTC
TRBD1	TRBJ1-1	17	-	TRBV28	CASSLTTGARGGTEAFF	TGTGCCAGCAGTCTCACTACAGGGGCCCGGGGGGGCACTGAAGCTTTCTTT
-	TRBJ2-1	16	few	TRBV3-1/TRBV3-2	CASSQLAPSSYNEQFF	TGTGCCAGCAGCCAACTAGCCCCGAGCTCCTACAATGAGCAGTTCTTC
TRBD2	TRBJ2-5	16	-	TRBV5-1	CASSPGTSGGQETQYF	TGCGCCAGCAGCCCAGGGACTAGCGGAGGACAAGAGACCCAGTACTTC
TRBD1	TRBJ1-1	15	-	TRBV6-5	CATVPPGGHFGEAFF	TGTGCCACCGTCCCGCCAGGGGGCCATTTTGGTGAAGCTTTCTTT
TRBD2	TRBJ2-2	18	-	TRBV5-6	CASSSRILAGGITGELFF	TGTGCCAGCAGCTCCCGCATTCTAGCGGGGGGTATCACCGGGGAGCTGTTTTTT
-	TRBJ1-4	15	-	TRBV4-2	CASSRDSSGNEKLFF	TGTGCCAGCAGCCGCGACAGTTCAGGGAATGAAAAACTGTTTTTT
-	TRBJ2-1	14	-	TRBV5-1	CATNRDSLYNEQFF	TGCGCCACAAACAGGGATTCGCTCTACAATGAGCAGTTCTTC
-	TRBJ1-1	13	-	TRBV7-2	CASSLVSATEAFF	TGTGCCAGCAGCTTAGTCAGTGCCACTGAAGCTTTCTTT
TRBD1	TRBJ1-1	13	-	TRBV6-5	CASPRDRSLEAFF	TGTGCCAGCCCCCGGGACAGGAGCTTAGAAGCTTTCTTT
TRBD1	TRBJ1-4	14	few	TRBV11-2	CASSSGGAYEKLFF	TGTGCCAGCAGCTCAGGGGGCGCGTACGAAAAACTGTTTTTT
-	TRBJ2-6	19	few	TRBV28	CASSLSLRPTATGANVLTF	TGTGCCAGCAGTCTATCCCTACGCCCGACAGCCACTGGGGCCAACGTCCTGACTTTC
TRBD2	TRBJ2-1	15	-	TRBV19	CASRPGLAGALEQFF	TGTGCCAGCAGACCGGGACTAGCGGGGGCGCTTGAGCAGTTCTTC
TRBD1	TRBJ1-2	14	few	TRBV27	CASGQGASSYGYTF	TGTGCCAGCGGTCAGGGGGCGTCTAGCTATGGCTACACCTTC
-	TRBJ1-2	16	-	TRBV25-1	CASSEFKDRRFRGYTF	TGTGCCAGCAGTGAATTCAAGGACAGAAGATTCCGTGGCTACACCTTC
-	TRBJ1-2	13	-	TRBV7-6	CATNELATGPLSF	TGTGCCACCAACGAGTTGGCGACAGGTCCCTTATCCTTC
TRBD1	TRBJ2-7	16	-	TRBV7-2	CASSPRTGALSYEQYF	TGTGCCAGCAGCCCCAGAACAGGGGCGCTCTCCTACGAGCAGTACTTC
TRBD2	TRBJ2-1	15	-	TRBV27	CATRKYGGGAGEQFF	TGTGCCACCCGGAAGTACGGCGGGGGGGCAGGAGAGCAGTTCTTC
-	TRBJ1-5	16	-	TRBV5-1	CASSLGAGDGNQPQHF	TGCGCCAGCAGCTTGGGGGCCGGGGATGGCAATCAGCCCCAGCATTTT
-	TRBJ2-7	14	-	TRBV7-2	CASSFQTSRDEQYF	TGTGCCAGCAGCTTCCAGACTAGTCGCGACGAGCAGTACTTC